This T cell receptor beta chain was sequenced in a study of shared clonotypes between healthy human individuals. CD8 cells classed as naive were CD45RO-negative and positively selected for CCR7, excluding terminally differentiated effector memory CD45RA+ cells. CDR1 and CDR2 from the germline V gene are MNHNS and SASEGT. The CDR3 consists of 16 residues. V was shortened by 2 bases and J by 6 bases, with 16 bases between the two germline ends. Deep was the level used in running the assay. The method was immunoSEQ multiplex PCR; TCRdb's version includes in-frame clones alone and lacks a portion of them. The sample consists of about 1.9 million clones, just over 90% of them appearing once.

The sequenced material came from naive CD8+ T cells from PBMCs. The receptor's source is a man between 18 and 35 years old in good health. Some clones in this sample may be carry-over from other donors' samples. The chain has TRBV6-1 and TRBJ2-2, with D possibly TRBD2 on 5 matching bases. In DNA, the CDR3 is TGTGCCAGCAGTGAAAGGAACGGGGTGGGCTCCGGGGAGCTGTTTTTT. Translation gives CASSERNGVGSGELFF.